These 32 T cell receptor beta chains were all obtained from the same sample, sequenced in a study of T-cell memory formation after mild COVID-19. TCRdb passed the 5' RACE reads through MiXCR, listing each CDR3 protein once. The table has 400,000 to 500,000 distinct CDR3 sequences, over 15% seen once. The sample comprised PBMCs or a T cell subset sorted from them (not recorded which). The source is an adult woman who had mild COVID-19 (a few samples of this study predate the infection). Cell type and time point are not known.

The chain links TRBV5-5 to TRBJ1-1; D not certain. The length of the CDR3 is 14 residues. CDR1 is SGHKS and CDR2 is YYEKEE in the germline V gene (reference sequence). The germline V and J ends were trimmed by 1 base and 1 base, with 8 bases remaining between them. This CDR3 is CASSLLWGNTEAFF. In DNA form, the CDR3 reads TGTGCCAGCAGCTTGTTATGGGGGAACACTGAAGCTTTCTTT.

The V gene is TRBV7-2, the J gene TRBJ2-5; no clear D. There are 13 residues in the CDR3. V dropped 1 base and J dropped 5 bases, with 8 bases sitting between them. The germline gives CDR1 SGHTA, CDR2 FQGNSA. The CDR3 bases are TGTGCCAGCAGCTTAGGAATACGGGAGACCCAGTACTTC. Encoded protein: CASSLGIRETQYF.

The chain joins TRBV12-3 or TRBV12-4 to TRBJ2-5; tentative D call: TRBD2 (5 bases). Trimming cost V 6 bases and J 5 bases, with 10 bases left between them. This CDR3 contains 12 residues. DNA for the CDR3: TGTGCCAGCAGCCGGGGTCTGGAGACCCAGTACTTC. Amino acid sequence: CASSRGLETQYF.

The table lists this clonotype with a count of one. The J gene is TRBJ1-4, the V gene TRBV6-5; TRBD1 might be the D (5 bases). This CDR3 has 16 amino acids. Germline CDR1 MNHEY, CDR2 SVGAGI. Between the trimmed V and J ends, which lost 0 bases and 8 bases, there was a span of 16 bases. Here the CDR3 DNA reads TGTGCCAGCAGTTACTCGAGAGGGGTCGGGTCCGAAAAACTGTTTTTT. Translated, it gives CASSYSRGVGSEKLFF.

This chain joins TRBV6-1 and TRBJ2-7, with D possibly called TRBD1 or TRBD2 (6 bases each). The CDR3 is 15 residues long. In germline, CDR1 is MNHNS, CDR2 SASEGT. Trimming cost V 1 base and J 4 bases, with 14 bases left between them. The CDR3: CASSEEAGGWYEQYF. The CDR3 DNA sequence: TGTGCCAGCAGTGAAGAAGCCGGGGGCTGGTACGAGCAGTACTTC.

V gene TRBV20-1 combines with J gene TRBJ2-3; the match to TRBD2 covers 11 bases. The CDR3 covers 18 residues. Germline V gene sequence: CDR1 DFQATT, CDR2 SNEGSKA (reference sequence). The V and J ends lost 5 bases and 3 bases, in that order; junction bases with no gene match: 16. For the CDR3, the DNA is TGCAGTGCTCTTAGCGGGAGGGCCGTGTGGGGTCGAACAGATACGCAGTATTTT. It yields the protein CSALSGRAVWGRTDTQYF.

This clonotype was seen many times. CDR3: CASSPQFTGLAPATNEKLFF. The CDR3 DNA is TGTGCCAGCTCACCTCAGTTTACGGGCCTCGCCCCTGCAACTAATGAAAAACTGTTTTTT. The chain has TRBV18 and TRBJ1-4; D is unclear. Germline loops: CDR1 KGHSH, CDR2 LQKENI. The CDR3 loop spans 20 amino acids. V was cut by 3 bases and J by 0 bases, with 23 bases left in between.

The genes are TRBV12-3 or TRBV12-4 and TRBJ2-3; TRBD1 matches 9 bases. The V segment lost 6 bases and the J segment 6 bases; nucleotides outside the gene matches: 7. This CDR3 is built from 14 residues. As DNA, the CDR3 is TGTGCCAGCAGGACAGGGGGGAGCTCGGATACGCAGTATTTT. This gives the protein CASRTGGSSDTQYF.

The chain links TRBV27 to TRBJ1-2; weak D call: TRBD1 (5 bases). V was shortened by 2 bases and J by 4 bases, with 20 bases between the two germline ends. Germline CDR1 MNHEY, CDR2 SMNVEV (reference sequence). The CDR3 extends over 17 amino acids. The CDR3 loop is CASSLIGAGGIRYGYTF. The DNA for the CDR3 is TGTGCCAGCAGTTTAATCGGGGCCGGGGGTATTCGCTATGGCTACACCTTC.

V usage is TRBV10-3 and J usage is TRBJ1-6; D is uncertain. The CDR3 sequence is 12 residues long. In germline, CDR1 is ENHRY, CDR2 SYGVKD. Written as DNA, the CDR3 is TGTGCAGTCGGTACGGGGAATTCACCCCTCCACTTT. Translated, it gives CAVGTGNSPLHF.

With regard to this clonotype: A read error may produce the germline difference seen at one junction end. Here the CDR3 reads CARSLGLSGTGELFF. CDR3 in DNA: TGTGCCAGAAGCTTAGGACTAAGCGGGACCGGGGAGCTGTTTTTT. The chain joins TRBV7-3 to TRBJ2-2; possible D gene TRBD2, 6 bases. Germline V CDR1 and CDR2: SGHTA, FQGTGA. The CDR3 has 15 amino acids.

The CDR3, as DNA: TGCGCCAGCAGCTTGGCCGGGATTCCATCTAGCACAGATACGCAGTATTTT. Translating gives CASSLAGIPSSTDTQYF. V gene TRBV5-1 combines with J gene TRBJ2-3; perhaps TRBD2 as D (5 bases). CDR1 SGHRS and CDR2 YFSETQ come from the germline V gene. The germline V and J ends were trimmed by 0 bases and 0 bases, with 14 bases remaining between them. This CDR3 comprises 17 residues.

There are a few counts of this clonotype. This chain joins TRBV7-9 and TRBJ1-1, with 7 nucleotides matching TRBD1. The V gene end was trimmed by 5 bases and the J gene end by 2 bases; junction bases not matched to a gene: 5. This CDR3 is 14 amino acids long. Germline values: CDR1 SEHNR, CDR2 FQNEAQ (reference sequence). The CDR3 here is CASSIGQVNTEAFF. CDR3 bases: TGTGCCAGCAGCATAGGACAGGTAAACACTGAAGCTTTCTTT.

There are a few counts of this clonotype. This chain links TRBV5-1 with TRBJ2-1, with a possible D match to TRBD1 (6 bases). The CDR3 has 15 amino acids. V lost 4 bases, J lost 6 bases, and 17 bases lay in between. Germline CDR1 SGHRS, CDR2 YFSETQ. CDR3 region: CASSTDFPRGNEQFF. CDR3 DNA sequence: TGCGCCAGCAGCACCGATTTCCCCAGGGGCAATGAGCAGTTCTTC.

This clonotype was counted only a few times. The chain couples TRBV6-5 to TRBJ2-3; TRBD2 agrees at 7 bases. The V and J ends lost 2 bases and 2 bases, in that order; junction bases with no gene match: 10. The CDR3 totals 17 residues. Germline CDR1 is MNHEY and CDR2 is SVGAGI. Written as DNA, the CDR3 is TGTGCCAGCAGTTACACGTTCCAGCGGGGAATCACAGATACGCAGTATTTT. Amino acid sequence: CASSYTFQRGITDTQYF.

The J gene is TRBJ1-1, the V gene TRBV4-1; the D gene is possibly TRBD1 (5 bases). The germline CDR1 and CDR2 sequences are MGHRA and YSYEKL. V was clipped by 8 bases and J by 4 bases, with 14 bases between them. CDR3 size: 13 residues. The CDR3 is CASGRAGTTEAFF. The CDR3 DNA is TGCGCCAGCGGCCGGGCAGGGACCACTGAAGCTTTCTTT.

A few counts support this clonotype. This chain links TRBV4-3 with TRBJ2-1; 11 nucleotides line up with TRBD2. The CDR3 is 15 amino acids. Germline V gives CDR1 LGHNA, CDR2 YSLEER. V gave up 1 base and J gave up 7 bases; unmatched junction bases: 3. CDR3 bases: TGCGCCAGCAGCCAAGCGGCTAGCGGGAGGAATGAGCAGTTCTTC. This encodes CASSQAASGRNEQFF.

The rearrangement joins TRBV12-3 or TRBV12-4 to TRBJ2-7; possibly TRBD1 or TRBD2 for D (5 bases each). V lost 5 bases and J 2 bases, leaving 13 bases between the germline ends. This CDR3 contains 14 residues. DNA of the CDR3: TGTGCCAGCAGTCCGTCGGGACGGCCCTACGAGCAGTACTTC. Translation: CASSPSGRPYEQYF.

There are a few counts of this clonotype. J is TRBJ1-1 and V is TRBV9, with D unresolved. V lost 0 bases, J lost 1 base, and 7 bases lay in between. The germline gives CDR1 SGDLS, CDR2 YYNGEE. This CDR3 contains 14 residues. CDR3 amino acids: CASSVVWGNTEAFF. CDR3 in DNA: TGTGCCAGCAGCGTAGTGTGGGGGAACACTGAAGCTTTCTTT.

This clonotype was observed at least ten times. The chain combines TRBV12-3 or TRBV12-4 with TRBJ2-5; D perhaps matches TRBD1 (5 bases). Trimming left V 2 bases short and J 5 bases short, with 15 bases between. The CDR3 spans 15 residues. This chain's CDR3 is CASSLQGFAPETQYF. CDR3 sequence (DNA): TGTGCCAGCAGTTTACAGGGCTTCGCTCCGGAGACCCAGTACTTC.

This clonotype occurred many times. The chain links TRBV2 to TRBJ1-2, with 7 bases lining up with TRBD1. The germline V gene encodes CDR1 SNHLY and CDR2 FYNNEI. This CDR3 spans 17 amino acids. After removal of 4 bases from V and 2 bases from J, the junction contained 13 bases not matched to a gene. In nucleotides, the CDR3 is TGTGCCAGCAGTGTCAGTACCGGGACAGAGGAAAACTATGGCTACACCTTC. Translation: CASSVSTGTEENYGYTF.

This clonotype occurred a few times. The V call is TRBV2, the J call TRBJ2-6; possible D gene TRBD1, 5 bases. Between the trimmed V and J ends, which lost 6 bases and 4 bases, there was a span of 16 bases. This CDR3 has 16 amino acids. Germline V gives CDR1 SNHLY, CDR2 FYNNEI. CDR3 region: CASRQDILNGANVLTF. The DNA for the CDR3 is TGTGCCAGCAGGCAGGACATCCTGAACGGGGCCAACGTCCTGACTTTC.

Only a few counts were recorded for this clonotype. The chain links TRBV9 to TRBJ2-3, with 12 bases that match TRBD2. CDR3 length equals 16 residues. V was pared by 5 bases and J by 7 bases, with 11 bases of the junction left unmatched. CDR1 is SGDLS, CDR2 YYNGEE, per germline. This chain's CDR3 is CASSGLAGSLVYTQYF. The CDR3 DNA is TGTGCCAGCAGTGGACTAGCGGGAAGTCTCGTCTATACGCAGTATTTT. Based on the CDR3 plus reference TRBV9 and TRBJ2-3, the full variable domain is DSGVTQTPKHLITATGQRVTLRCSPRSGDLSVYWYQQSLDQGLQFLIQYYNGEERAKGNILERFSAQQFPDLHSELNLSSLELGDSALYFCASSGLAGSLVYTQYFGPGTRLTVL.

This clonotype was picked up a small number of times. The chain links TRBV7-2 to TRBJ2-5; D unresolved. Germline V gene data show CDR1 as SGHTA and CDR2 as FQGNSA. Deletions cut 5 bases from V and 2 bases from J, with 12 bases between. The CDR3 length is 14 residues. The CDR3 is CASSPGRSQETQYF. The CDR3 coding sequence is TGTGCCAGCAGCCCAGGCCGGTCGCAAGAGACCCAGTACTTC.

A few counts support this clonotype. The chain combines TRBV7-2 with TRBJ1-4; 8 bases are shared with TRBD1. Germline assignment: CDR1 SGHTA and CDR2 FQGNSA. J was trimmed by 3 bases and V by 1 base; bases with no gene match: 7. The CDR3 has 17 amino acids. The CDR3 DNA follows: TGTGCCAGCAGCTTAGAGGCGACAGGGGTTGCTAATGAAAAACTGTTTTTT. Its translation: CASSLEATGVANEKLFF.

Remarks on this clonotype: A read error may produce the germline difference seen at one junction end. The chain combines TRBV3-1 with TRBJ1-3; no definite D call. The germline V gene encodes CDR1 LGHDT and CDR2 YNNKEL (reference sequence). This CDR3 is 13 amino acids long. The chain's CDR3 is CASSQVDGDTIYF. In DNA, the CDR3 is TGTGCCAGCAGCCAAGTCGATGGAGACACCATATATTTT.

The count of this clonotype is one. The CDR3 bases are TGTGCCAGCAGCCAAGAGGGCGGCCGTAGCAATCAGCCCCAGCATTTT. It codes for CASSQEGGRSNQPQHF. The genes are TRBV4-2 and TRBJ1-5; D uncertain. Trimming left V 0 bases short and J 0 bases short, with 9 bases between. From germline, CDR1 is LGHNA and CDR2 YNFKEQ. The CDR3 consists of 16 residues.

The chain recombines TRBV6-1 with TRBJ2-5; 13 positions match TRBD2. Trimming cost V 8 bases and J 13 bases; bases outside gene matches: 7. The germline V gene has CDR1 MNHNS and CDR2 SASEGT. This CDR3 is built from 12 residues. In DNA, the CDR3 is TGTGCCAGCGTGACTAGCGGGGGGCCCTCGTACTTC. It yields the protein CASVTSGGPSYF.

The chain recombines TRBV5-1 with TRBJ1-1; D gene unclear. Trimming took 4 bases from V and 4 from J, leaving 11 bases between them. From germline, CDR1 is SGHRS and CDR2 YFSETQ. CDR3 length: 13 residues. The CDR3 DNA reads TGCGCCAGCAGCCCCATTTTGTTCACTGAAGCTTTCTTT. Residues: CASSPILFTEAFF.

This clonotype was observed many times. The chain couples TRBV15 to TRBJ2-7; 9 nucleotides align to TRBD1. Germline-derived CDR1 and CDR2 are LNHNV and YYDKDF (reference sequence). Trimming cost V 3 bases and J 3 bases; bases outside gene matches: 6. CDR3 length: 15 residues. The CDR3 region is CATSSVPGQGYEQYF. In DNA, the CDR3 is TGTGCCACCAGCAGTGTCCCGGGACAGGGCTACGAGCAGTACTTC.

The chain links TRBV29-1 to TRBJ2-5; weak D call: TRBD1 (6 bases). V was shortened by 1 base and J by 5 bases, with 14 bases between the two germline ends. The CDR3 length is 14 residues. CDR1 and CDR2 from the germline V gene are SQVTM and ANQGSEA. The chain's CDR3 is CSVEVQGSGETQYF. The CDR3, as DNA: TGCAGCGTTGAAGTTCAGGGGAGTGGTGAGACCCAGTACTTC.

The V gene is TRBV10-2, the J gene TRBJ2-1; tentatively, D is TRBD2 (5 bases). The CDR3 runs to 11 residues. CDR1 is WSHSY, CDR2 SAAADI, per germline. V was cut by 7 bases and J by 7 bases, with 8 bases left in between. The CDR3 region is CASTWRNEQFF. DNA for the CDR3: TGCGCCAGCACCTGGAGGAATGAGCAGTTCTTC.